This is a list of T cell receptor beta chains from one sample in a study of T cell repertoires in cytomegalovirus infection. TCRdb used MiXCR to reprocess the reads, holding one entry per CDR3 protein. Counted here are around 320,000 distinct CDR3 sequences, over 7.5% occurring once; the ten biggest clones make up approximately 4.5%. The material sequenced was PBMCs. The receptors here all came from a human donor in good health (CMV status not recorded). Some clones in this sample may be carry-over from other donors' samples. Each CDR3 is given with its conserved first and last residue. D genes are given only for firm matches. Expanded clones are given a class, and other clones once, few, many or no size at all.

TGTGCCAGCAGCTTGAATAGGCTAGCGGTGAACACCGGGGAGCTGTTTTTT,CASSLNRLAVNTGELFF,TRBD2,TRBV7-2,TRBJ2-2,many
TGTGCCATCAGTGTAGAGACAGGGGACGCTGAAGCTTTCTTT,CAISVETGDAEAFF,TRBD1,TRBV10-3,TRBJ1-1,few
TGTGCCAGCAGTTTAAGATGGCGAAATCAGCCCCAGCATTTT,CASSLRWRNQPQHF,-,TRBV28,TRBJ1-5,many
TGTGCCAGCAGCTTAGTCATTTTAACAGATACGCAGTATTTT,CASSLVILTDTQYF,-,TRBV7-2,TRBJ2-3,few
TGTGCCAGCAGCTTTGATGAGGGTGCCTATGGCTACACCTTC,CASSFDEGAYGYTF,-,TRBV7-2,TRBJ1-2,many
TGTGCCAGCAGCCCCCACAGGGGGCGAAACACCATATATTTT,CASSPHRGRNTIYF,TRBD1,TRBV11-2,TRBJ1-3,few
TGTGCCAGCAGCCCAGGACTAGCGGAGATCGGGGAGCTGTTTTTT,CASSPGLAEIGELFF,TRBD2,TRBV7-8,TRBJ2-2,many
TGTGCCAGTAGTAGGGCAGGGGGCTCCGGGGCCAACGTCCTGACTTTC,CASSRAGGSGANVLTF,TRBD1,TRBV19,TRBJ2-6,many
TGTGCCAGCAGCGTAGGAGGGACAGGGCTGAGTGGCGGGGAGACCCAGTACTTC,CASSVGGTGLSGGETQYF,TRBD1,TRBV9,TRBJ2-5,-
TGTGCCAGTTCCCAAGCCAGAATCCTGGACCAGCCCCAGCATTTT,CASSQARILDQPQHF,-,TRBV19,TRBJ1-5,few
TGTGCCAGCACCCGGGACAGGGTCCAACCCCAGCATTTT,CASTRDRVQPQHF,TRBD1,TRBV12-3/TRBV12-4,TRBJ1-5,-
TGTGCCACCAGCGAATCCCAGGGGGCAGATACGCAGTATTTT,CATSESQGADTQYF,TRBD1,TRBV24-1,TRBJ2-3,few
TGTGCCAGCAGCCAGACGATAGACAGGGCCAAAAACATTCAGTACTTC,CASSQTIDRAKNIQYF,-,TRBV14,TRBJ2-4,-
TGTGCCAGCAGTTTAGCCGGCGGGGACAGGGGCCACGAGCAGTACTTC,CASSLAGGDRGHEQYF,TRBD1,TRBV27,TRBJ2-7,-
TGTGCCAGCAGCCCAAAGCCACTAGTCTACGAGCAGTACTTC,CASSPKPLVYEQYF,-,TRBV7-2,TRBJ2-7,many
TGCAGTGCCAAAGACCTCCAGGGTGTTGACACTGGAAACACCATATATTTT,CSAKDLQGVDTGNTIYF,-,TRBV20-1,TRBJ1-3,-
TGTGCCAGCAGCTTAGTTCTCGACAGGGATGCTTTCTTT,CASSLVLDRDAFF,TRBD1,TRBV7-2,TRBJ1-1,many
TGTGCCAGCAGCTTAAATGTTCGGCTAGCGGGAACGTCACGCACAGATACGCAGTATTTT,CASSLNVRLAGTSRTDTQYF,TRBD2,TRBV7-2,TRBJ2-3,many
TGTGCCAGCAGCCACGCTTTAGCGGGGAGCTCCTACAATGAGCAGTTCTTC,CASSHALAGSSYNEQFF,TRBD2,TRBV4-2,TRBJ2-1,many
TGTGCCAGTAGTAGAGACGCCTATGGCTACACCTTC,CASSRDAYGYTF,-,TRBV19,TRBJ1-2,-
TGTGCCAGCCTACCTCTGGGACAGGCTATGAACACTGAAGCTTTCTTT,CASLPLGQAMNTEAFF,TRBD1,TRBV6-1,TRBJ1-1,many